This T cell receptor beta chain comes out of a study of persistence of HIV-infected CD4 T cells. Study-level results: TCRbeta richness was lower in CMV- and Gag-responding cells than in anti-CD3/anti-CD28-responding cells.

Remarks on this clone: Its antigen remains unidentified.

The libraries were made with immunoSEQ version 4 in survey mode. Here immunoSEQ multiplex PCR was the method, and the copy in TCRdb shows in-frame clones only, minus some. The table records about 64,000 clones, about four fifths of them present only once. Overlapping HIV-1 Gag 15-mer peptides at roughly 1 ug per peptide per mL were used. CD40L/CD69 double-negative CD45RO-high memory CD4+ T cells were collected. In germline, CDR1 is SGHDN, CDR2 FVKESK. V dropped 4 bases and J dropped 0 bases, with 9 bases sitting between them. The CDR3 is 14 amino acids. The sequencing here drew on CD4+ T cells sorted from PBMCs after approximately 19-hour stimulation, taken from a patient who received antiretroviral therapy. The V gene is TRBV14, the J gene TRBJ1-1; D gene unclear. The receptor's source is an adult man with HIV who was CMV-seropositive. Here the CDR3 DNA reads TGTGCCAGCAGCCCCTTTGGGCTGAACACTGAAGCTTTCTTT. Its protein product is CASSPFGLNTEAFF.